These 30 T cell receptor beta chains came from one sample sequenced in a study of T-cell reconstitution after alpha-beta-depleted transplantation in children. It was with unique molecular identifiers that the TCRbeta library was prepared. From the PCR reads, TCRdb called clonotypes with MiXCR, one entry per CDR3 protein. The sample records more than 550,000 distinct CDR3 sequences, 10% to 13% being singletons. Sequenced here: PBMCs from the stem cell graft donor, sampled from the stem cell graft. The receptors derive from a human donor who donated a stem cell graft to a child with acute myeloid leukemia.

In DNA form, the CDR3 reads TGTGCCAGCAGCCGGAGGCGGGGACAGGCCACAGATACGCAGTATTTT. It yields the protein CASSRRRGQATDTQYF. The V and J genes are TRBV7-2 and TRBJ2-3; TRBD1 aligns across 8 bases. This CDR3 has 16 amino acids. V dropped 5 bases and J dropped 2; count of bases not matched to a gene: 9. Per germline, CDR1 SGHTA and CDR2 FQGNSA.

This clonotype was observed a few times. The genes are TRBV30 and TRBJ2-1; 9 bases are shared with TRBD2. CDR3 size: 14 residues. The V gene's germline CDR1 is GTSNPN and CDR2 SVGIG (reference sequence). Germline trimming cut 2 bases from V and 10 bases from J; bases unmatched to any gene: 9. The chain's CDR3 is CAWSYAGGLGEQFF. In nucleotides, the CDR3 is TGTGCCTGGAGTTACGCGGGAGGGTTGGGAGAGCAGTTCTTC.

The chain couples TRBV20-1 to TRBJ2-1, with 9 bases matching TRBD2. J gave up 6 bases and V 0 bases, and 9 bases lay outside the gene matches. The CDR3 consists of 16 residues. The germline V gene has CDR1 DFQATT and CDR2 SNEGSKA (reference sequence). The CDR3 protein is CSARDPIAGVINEQFF. In nucleotides, the CDR3 is TGCAGTGCTAGAGATCCTATAGCGGGAGTTATCAATGAGCAGTTCTTC.

This clonotype was detected only a few times. This chain links TRBV29-1 with TRBJ1-2, with D possibly matching TRBD1 (5 bases). Germline V lookup: CDR1 SQVTM, CDR2 ANQGSEA. V lost 6 bases and J lost 1, with 18 bases in between. This CDR3 comprises 15 residues. Here the CDR3 reads CSVGAGRVVNYGYTF. CDR3 nucleotides: TGCAGCGTAGGGGCAGGCCGAGTAGTTAACTATGGCTACACCTTC.

V gene TRBV20-1 combines with J gene TRBJ2-3; 7 bases line up with TRBD2. The CDR3 contains 15 residues. Trimming removed 6 bases from V and 6 bases from J; junction bases left unmatched: 15. Germline assignment: CDR1 DFQATT and CDR2 SNEGSKA (reference sequence). The chain's CDR3 is CSAPRGGRALDTQYF. Here the CDR3 DNA reads TGCAGTGCCCCCCGAGGTGGGAGGGCCCTGGATACGCAGTATTTT.

J is TRBJ1-5 and V is TRBV29-1; 7 nucleotides agree with TRBD1. The CDR3 length is 13 residues. V lost 5 bases and J lost 4; bases outside the gene matches: 5. Germline V gives CDR1 SQVTM, CDR2 ANQGSEA. CDR3 protein: CSVSTGVNQPQHF. The CDR3 DNA sequence: TGCAGCGTTTCAACAGGGGTAAATCAGCCCCAGCATTTT.

This sequence joins TRBV24-1 and TRBJ2-5; 9 nucleotides line up with TRBD2. CDR3 length equals 16 residues. The germline gives CDR1 KGHDR, CDR2 SFDVKD. With V trimmed by 2 bases and J by 1 base, 4 bases remained unmatched. The CDR3 nucleotides read TGTGCCACCAGTGATTGGGTAGCGGGAGTCCAAGAGACCCAGTACTTC. It codes for CATSDWVAGVQETQYF.

This clonotype was counted between two and nine times. The chain employs TRBV24-1 and TRBJ1-6; D is uncertain. Germline V gene data show CDR1 as KGHDR and CDR2 as SFDVKD. CDR3 length equals 14 residues. V lost 4 bases and J 0 bases, leaving 3 bases between the germline ends. The CDR3 DNA reads TGTGCCACCAGTGACAGCTCCTATAATTCACCCCTCCACTTT. Protein sequence: CATSDSSYNSPLHF.

This clonotype occurred many times. The V and J genes are TRBV20-1 and TRBJ1-5; D remains ambiguous. Germline V gene data show CDR1 as DFQATT and CDR2 as SNEGSKA (reference sequence). The CDR3 runs to 12 residues. Trimming took off 1 base at V and 5 bases at J, with 6 bases between the two ends. CDR3 in amino acids: CSARGGDQPQHF. The CDR3 bases are TGCAGTGCTAGAGGTGGGGATCAGCCCCAGCATTTT.

This clonotype was recorded many times. The J gene is TRBJ2-5, the V gene TRBV7-9, with 8 positions matching TRBD2. This CDR3 contains 14 residues. Germline V gene lookup returns CDR1 SEHNR and CDR2 FQNEAQ (reference sequence). The trim removed 5 bases at V and 5 bases at J, leaving 7 bases unmatched. CDR3 region: CASSRDSGGETQYF. CDR3 DNA: TGTGCCAGCAGCCGCGATTCGGGGGGGGAGACCCAGTACTTC.

This clonotype was picked up a small number of times. The chain couples TRBV20-1 to TRBJ1-6; D gene unclear. CDR1 is DFQATT and CDR2 is SNEGSKA in the germline V gene (reference sequence). Trimming shortened V by 0 bases and J by 7 bases, and 13 bases separated the two germline ends. The CDR3 consists of 15 residues. The chain's CDR3 is CSARDRAAGNSPLHF. The CDR3 nucleotides are TGCAGTGCTAGAGATAGGGCGGCGGGCAATTCACCCCTCCACTTT.

The rearrangement links TRBV10-3 to TRBJ2-7, with D possibly being TRBD2 (5 bases). Germline CDR1 and CDR2: ENHRY and SYGVKD. The CDR3 has 15 amino acids. Trimming shortened V by 2 bases and J by 3 bases, and 14 bases separated the two germline ends. The CDR3 reads CAISEAPSAGYEQYF. The CDR3 DNA reads as TGTGCCATCAGTGAGGCCCCTTCCGCGGGCTACGAGCAGTACTTC.

The CDR3 reads CASYPRGGSSTDTQYF. In DNA form, the CDR3 reads TGTGCCAGCTACCCCCGCGGGGGGTCTAGCACAGATACGCAGTATTTT. This rearrangement joins TRBV7-9 to TRBJ2-3; TRBD2 matches at 8 bases. V dropped 8 bases and J dropped 0; count of bases not matched to a gene: 10. The CDR3 spans 16 residues. The germline gives CDR1 SEHNR, CDR2 FQNEAQ (reference sequence).

The chain couples TRBV7-2 to TRBJ2-7, with 15 bases that match TRBD2. The V gene's germline CDR1 is SGHTA and CDR2 FQGNSA. The CDR3 is 16 residues long. With 3 bases clipped from V and 7 bases from J, the junction kept 7 bases outside the gene matches. CDR3 sequence reads: CASSFGLAGGPREQYF. The CDR3 DNA follows: TGTGCCAGCAGCTTCGGACTAGCGGGAGGGCCGCGGGAGCAGTACTTC.

This clonotype was seen a few times. DNA of the CDR3: TGTGCCCAAGCCGGGACTAGCGGGAGGGCACCGGAAGAGCAGTACTTC. Amino acids: CAQAGTSGRAPEEQYF. The chain combines TRBV12-3 or TRBV12-4 with TRBJ2-7; 16 bases align to TRBD2. This CDR3 region has 16 residues. With V trimmed by 11 bases and J by 7 bases, 14 bases remained unmatched.

A few counts support this clonotype. The rearrangement joins TRBV27 to TRBJ2-4; D not resolved. The germline CDR1 and CDR2 sequences are MNHEY and SMNVEV (reference sequence). Trimming left V 7 bases short and J 0 bases short, with 13 bases between. The CDR3 has 15 residues. CDR3 nucleotide sequence: TGTGCCAGCACAACTATGGGTCTAGCCAAAAACATTCAGTACTTC. The encoded protein is CASTTMGLAKNIQYF.

In its sample, this clonotype was seen many times. The chain is built from TRBV20-1 and TRBJ2-7; D gene uncertain. Trimming removed 0 bases from V and 2 bases from J, with 11 bases in between. CDR3 length: 14 amino acids. Germline CDR1 is DFQATT and CDR2 is SNEGSKA (reference sequence). The CDR3: CSARDLYGPYEQYF. CDR3 DNA: TGCAGTGCTAGAGATTTGTACGGACCCTACGAGCAGTACTTC.

The chain carries TRBV7-9 and TRBJ2-3; 10 bases are shared with TRBD1. With V trimmed by 5 bases and J by 4 bases, 9 bases remained unmatched. The CDR3 runs to 16 residues. Germline assignment: CDR1 SEHNR and CDR2 FQNEAQ (reference sequence). The CDR3 coding sequence is TGTGCCAGCAGCCGAAAGACAGGGGGCGGCTCAGATACGCAGTATTTT. It specifies CASSRKTGGGSDTQYF.

The chain employs TRBV6-2 or TRBV6-3 and TRBJ2-7, with D possibly being TRBD1 (5 bases). V was trimmed by 2 bases and J by 2 bases, leaving 19 bases between them. This CDR3 comprises 17 residues. Germline V CDR1 and CDR2: MNHEY, SVGEGT. DNA of the CDR3: TGTGCCAGCAGTTACAGATTGGGGCTGACCAACACCTACGAGCAGTACTTC. Its translation: CASSYRLGLTNTYEQYF.

This clonotype was detected only a few times. J is TRBJ2-3 and V is TRBV9; perhaps TRBD2 as D (5 bases). The V end lost 0 bases, the J end lost 4 bases, and 9 bases lay between the germline ends. CDR3 length: 14 residues. Germline CDR1 is SGDLS and CDR2 is YYNGEE. This chain's CDR3 is CASSVVALADTQYF. Here the CDR3 DNA reads TGTGCCAGCAGCGTAGTAGCGTTGGCAGATACGCAGTATTTT.

This chain uses TRBV20-1 with TRBJ2-7; D perhaps matches TRBD2 (5 bases). Germline CDR1 is DFQATT and CDR2 is SNEGSKA (reference sequence). The CDR3 contains 12 residues. V lost 6 bases, J lost 10 bases, and 19 bases lay in between. The CDR3 nucleotides are TGCAGTGCCCATCTGGACTCCTCTGGACAGTACTTC. Translation: CSAHLDSSGQYF.

This chain links TRBV15 with TRBJ2-2, with D hard to call. This CDR3 is 14 amino acids long. Trimming took 0 bases from V and 7 from J, leaving 9 bases between them. The germline V gene has CDR1 LNHNV and CDR2 YYDKDF (reference sequence). The CDR3, as DNA: TGTGCCACCAGCAGAGATCTTGGGGACGGGGAGCTGTTTTTT. Protein sequence: CATSRDLGDGELFF.

This clonotype came up many times. The chain joins TRBV5-1 to TRBJ2-5; D remains unclear. The germline gives CDR1 SGHRS, CDR2 YFSETQ. The CDR3 runs 14 residues. The germline V and J ends were trimmed by 1 base and 1 base, with 8 bases remaining between them. CDR3 in amino acids: CASSLNSPQETQYF. The CDR3 bases are TGCGCCAGCAGCTTGAATAGCCCCCAAGAGACCCAGTACTTC.

This clonotype was recorded at least ten times. The rearrangement joins TRBV6-5 to TRBJ2-1; possibly TRBD2 for D (6 bases). Germline CDR1 reads MNHEY; CDR2 reads SVGAGI. V dropped 2 bases and J dropped 0 bases, with 8 bases sitting between them. There are 15 residues in the CDR3. This CDR3 is CASSYGGSSYNEQFF. CDR3 DNA sequence: TGTGCCAGCAGTTACGGAGGGAGCTCCTACAATGAGCAGTTCTTC.

The genes are TRBV20-1 and TRBJ1-2; TRBD1 aligns across 8 bases. Germline loops: CDR1 DFQATT, CDR2 SNEGSKA (reference sequence). J was trimmed by 7 bases and V by 6 bases; bases with no gene match: 16. The CDR3 runs to 15 residues. The CDR3 spells CSAKRGAGGFPGYTF. The CDR3 DNA sequence: TGCAGTGCGAAGCGGGGGGCAGGGGGCTTTCCTGGCTACACCTTC.

This clonotype was recorded at least ten times. The chain joins TRBV4-1 to TRBJ1-1; D call uncertain. The V end lost 5 bases, the J end lost 4 bases, and 20 bases lay between the germline ends. Germline V gives CDR1 MGHRA, CDR2 YSYEKL. The CDR3 runs 16 residues. The CDR3 coding sequence is TGCGCCAGCAGCTCTAGAACCGCGACCCTCTCCACTGAAGCTTTCTTT. It encodes CASSSRTATLSTEAFF.

The table lists this clonotype with a few counts. The chain employs TRBV3-1 and TRBJ1-1; D remains ambiguous. The V end lost 2 bases, the J end lost 5 bases, and 9 bases lay between the germline ends. Germline CDR1 and CDR2: LGHDT and YNNKEL (reference sequence). CDR3 length: 13 amino acids. The CDR3 DNA follows: TGTGCCAGCAGCCAACGGGGTGCGACTGAAGCTTTCTTT. It translates to CASSQRGATEAFF. The whole variable domain, filled in from reference TRBV3-1 and TRBJ1-1, reads DTAVSQTPKYLVTQMGNDKSIKCEQNLGHDTMYWYKQDSKKFLKIMFSYNNKELIINETVPNRFSPKSPDKAHLNLHINSLELGDSAVYFCASSQRGATEAFFGQGTRLTVV.

This clonotype was detected only a few times. The rearrangement uses TRBV7-2 and TRBJ2-7, with no clear D. CDR1 is SGHTA, CDR2 FQGNSA, per germline. This CDR3 is 15 amino acids long. With 2 bases removed from V and 6 bases from J, the gap between germline ends came to 17 bases. Here the CDR3 reads CASSLRLDAGGEQYF. As DNA, the CDR3 is TGTGCCAGCAGCTTAAGGCTAGACGCCGGTGGCGAGCAGTACTTC.

This clonotype was detected a few times. The V and J genes are TRBV2 and TRBJ2-5, with a tentative D call TRBD2 (5 bases). The germline gives CDR1 SNHLY, CDR2 FYNNEI. The V gene lost 6 bases and the J gene lost 1 base, with 15 bases spanning the gap. CDR3 size: 15 residues. CDR3 coding DNA: TGTGCCAGCAGCGGAGGCCGGACTTCCCAAGAGACCCAGTACTTC. Translation: CASSGGRTSQETQYF.

The chain employs TRBV20-1 and TRBJ2-1; 8 nucleotides agree with TRBD1. The germline CDR1 and CDR2 sequences are DFQATT and SNEGSKA (reference sequence). This CDR3 is built from 14 residues. With V trimmed by 6 bases and J by 0 bases, 4 bases remained unmatched. The CDR3 reads CSAQGQDSYNEQFF. The CDR3 region has the DNA TGCAGTGCCCAGGGACAGGACTCCTACAATGAGCAGTTCTTC.